This entry features one T cell receptor (beta chain) sequence. What it binds is unknown. This entry is derived from a study of cytomegalovirus exposure and HLA in healthy donors. The germline CDR1 and CDR2 sequences are MNHEY and SMNVEV (reference sequence). The CDR3 is 15 amino acids. V gave up 0 bases and J gave up 4 bases; unmatched junction bases: 3. This PCR relied on a set of 60 Vbeta primers and 13 Jbeta primers. Profiling relied on immunoSEQ multiplex PCR, and the TCRdb table lists in-frame clones only, not all of them. Of approximately 150,000 clones detected, roughly 80% appear once; the ten largest clones hold more than 4%. Study findings and constraints: In an earlier analysis, about 87% or about 30%: the productive usage of most TCR beta V segments.

The clonotype comes from a male donor in good health and CMV-seronegative. Material for sequencing was PBMCs. J is TRBJ1-3 and V is TRBV27; 7 nucleotides align to TRBD1. In DNA, the CDR3 is TGTGCCAGCAGTTTATCCGGGACAGCCGGAAACACCATATATTTT. Translating it yields CASSLSGTAGNTIYF.